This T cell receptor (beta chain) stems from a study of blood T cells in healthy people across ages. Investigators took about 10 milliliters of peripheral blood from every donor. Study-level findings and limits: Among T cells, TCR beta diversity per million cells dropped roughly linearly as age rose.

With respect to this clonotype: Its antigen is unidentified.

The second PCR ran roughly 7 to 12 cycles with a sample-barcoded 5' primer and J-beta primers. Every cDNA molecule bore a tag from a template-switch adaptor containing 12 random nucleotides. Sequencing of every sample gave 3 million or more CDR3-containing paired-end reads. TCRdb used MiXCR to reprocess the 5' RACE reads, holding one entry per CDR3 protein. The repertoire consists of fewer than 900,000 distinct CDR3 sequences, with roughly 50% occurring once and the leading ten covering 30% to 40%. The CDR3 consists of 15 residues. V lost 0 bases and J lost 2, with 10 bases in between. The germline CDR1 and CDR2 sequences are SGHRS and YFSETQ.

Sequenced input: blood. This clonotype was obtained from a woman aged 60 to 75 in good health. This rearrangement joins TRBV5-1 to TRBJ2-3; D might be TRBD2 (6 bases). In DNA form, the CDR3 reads TGCGCCAGCAGCTTGGGGAGGGCTCTCACAGATACGCAGTATTTT. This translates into CASSLGRALTDTQYF.